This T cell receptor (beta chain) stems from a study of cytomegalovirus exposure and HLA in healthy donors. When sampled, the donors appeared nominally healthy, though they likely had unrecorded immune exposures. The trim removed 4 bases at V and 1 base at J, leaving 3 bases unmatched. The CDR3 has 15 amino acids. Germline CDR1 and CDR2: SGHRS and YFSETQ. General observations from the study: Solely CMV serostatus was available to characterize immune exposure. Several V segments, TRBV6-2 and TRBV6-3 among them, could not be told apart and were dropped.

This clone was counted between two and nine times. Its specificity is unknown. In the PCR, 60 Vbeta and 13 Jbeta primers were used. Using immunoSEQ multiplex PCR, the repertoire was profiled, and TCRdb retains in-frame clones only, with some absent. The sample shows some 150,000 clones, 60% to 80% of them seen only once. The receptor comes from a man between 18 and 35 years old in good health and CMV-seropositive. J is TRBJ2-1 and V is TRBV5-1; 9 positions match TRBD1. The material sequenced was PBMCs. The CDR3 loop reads CASSRGQGSYNEQFF. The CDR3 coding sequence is TGCGCCAGCAGCCGCGGACAGGGGTCCTACAATGAGCAGTTCTTC. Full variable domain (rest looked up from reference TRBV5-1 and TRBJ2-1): KAGVTQTPRYLIKTRGQQVTLSCSPISGHRSVSWYQQTPGQGLQFLFEYFSETQRNKGNFPGRFSGRQFSNSRSEMNVSTLELGDSALYLCASSRGQGSYNEQFFGPGTRLTVL.